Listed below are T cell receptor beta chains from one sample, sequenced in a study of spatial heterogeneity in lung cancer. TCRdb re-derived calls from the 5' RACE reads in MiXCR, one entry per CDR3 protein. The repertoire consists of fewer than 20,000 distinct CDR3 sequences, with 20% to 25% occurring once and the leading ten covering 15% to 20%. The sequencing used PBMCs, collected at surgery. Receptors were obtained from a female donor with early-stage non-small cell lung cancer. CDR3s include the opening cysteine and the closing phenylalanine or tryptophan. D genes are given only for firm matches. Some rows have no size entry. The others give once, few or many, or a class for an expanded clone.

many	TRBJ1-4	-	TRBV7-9	TGTGCCAGCAGCGAGAGTGCGTCGGAAAAACTGTTTTTT	CASSESASEKLFF
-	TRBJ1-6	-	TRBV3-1	TGTGCCAGCAGTCAAGACAGGCTGAATTCACCCCTCCACTTT	CASSQDRLNSPLHF
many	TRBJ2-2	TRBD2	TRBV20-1	TGCAGTGCTAGAAAAAGGACTAGCCATACCGGGGAGCTGTTTTTT	CSARKRTSHTGELFF
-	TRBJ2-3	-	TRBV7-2	TGTGCCAGCAGCTTAGGACCCATAGGGCAGTATTTT	CASSLGPIGQYF
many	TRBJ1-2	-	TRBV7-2	TGTGCCAGCAGCTTAGGGGGTGCAACTGGCTACACCTTC	CASSLGGATGYTF
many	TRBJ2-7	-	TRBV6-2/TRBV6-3	TGTGCCAGCAGTTACCCAGGTTTTAACGAGCAGTACTTC	CASSYPGFNEQYF
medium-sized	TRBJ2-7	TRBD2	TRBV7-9	TGTGCCAGCAGCTCCTGGACTAGCCCCCACGAGCAGTACTTC	CASSSWTSPHEQYF
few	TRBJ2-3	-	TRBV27	TGTGCCAGCAGTTCTCCGAGGGGGACAGATACGCAGTATTTT	CASSSPRGTDTQYF
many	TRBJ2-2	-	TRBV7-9	TGTGCCAGCAGCAGGGGGGTGAGCACCGGGGAGCTGTTTTTT	CASSRGVSTGELFF
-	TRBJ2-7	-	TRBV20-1	TGCAGTGCAGGGGACTCGAGGGGCTACGAGCAGTACTTC	CSAGDSRGYEQYF
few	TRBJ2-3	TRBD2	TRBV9	TGTGCCAGCAGCCCCCGGGGGGGCATCATCGATACGCAGTATTTT	CASSPRGGIIDTQYF
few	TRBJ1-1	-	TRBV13	TGTGCCACGACAACTCAGGGACTGAACACTGAAGCTTTCTTT	CATTTQGLNTEAFF
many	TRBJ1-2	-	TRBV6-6	TGTGCCAGCAGTTACGATCGGGGGACGGCGTATGGCTACACCTTC	CASSYDRGTAYGYTF
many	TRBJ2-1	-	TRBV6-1	TGTGCCAGCAGGCAGGGTGGCTCCTACAATGAGCAGTTCTTC	CASRQGGSYNEQFF
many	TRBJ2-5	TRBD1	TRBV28	TGTGCCAGCAGTTTAGGGGGCCCCCGGACAGGCCAAGAGACCCAGTACTTC	CASSLGGPRTGQETQYF
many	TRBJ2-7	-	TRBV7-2	TGTGCCAGCAGCTTAGGGAGGCCCCCATACGAGCAGTACTTC	CASSLGRPPYEQYF
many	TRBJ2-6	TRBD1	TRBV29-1	TGCAGCGTTGCAGGGGGCTCCGGGGCCAACGTCCTGACTTTC	CSVAGGSGANVLTF
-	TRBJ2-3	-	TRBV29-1	TGCAGCATTGAAACCCTAGCGACGCAGTATTTT	CSIETLATQYF
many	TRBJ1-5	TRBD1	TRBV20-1	TGCAGTGCTAGAGATGGGACCAGGGGGCCCGATAGCAATCAGCCCCAGCATTTT	CSARDGTRGPDSNQPQHF
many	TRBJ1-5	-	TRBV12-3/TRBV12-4	TGTGCCAGCAGTTTAGGGAGGGGAAGTGTTCAGCCCCAGCATTTT	CASSLGRGSVQPQHF
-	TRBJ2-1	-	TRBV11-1	TGTGCCAGCAGCTTCGACCCTTCCTACAATGAGCAGTTCTTC	CASSFDPSYNEQFF
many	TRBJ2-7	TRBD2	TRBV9	TGTGCCAGCAGCGTTTCACTAGCGGGTAATACAAACTCCTACGAGCAGTACTTC	CASSVSLAGNTNSYEQYF
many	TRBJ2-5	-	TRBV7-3	TGTGCCAGCTCCCCCGGGAACCAAGAGACCCAGTACTTC	CASSPGNQETQYF
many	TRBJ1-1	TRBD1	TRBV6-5	TGTGCCAGCGGACGACAGGGTGGGATGAACACTGAAGCTTTCTTT	CASGRQGGMNTEAFF
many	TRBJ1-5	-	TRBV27	TGTGCCAGCAGAGCCCCAGGGTATCAGGAAGGGGGCAATCAGCCCCAGCATTTT	CASRAPGYQEGGNQPQHF
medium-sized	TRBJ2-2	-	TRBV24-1	TGTGCCACCAGCGCGCCCACCGGGGAGCTGTTTTTT	CATSAPTGELFF
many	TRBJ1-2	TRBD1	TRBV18	TGTGCCAGCTCTCAGTACCGGGACAGGGATCATGGCTACACCTTC	CASSQYRDRDHGYTF
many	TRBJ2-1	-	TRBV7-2	TGTGCCAGCAGCTCCGGGAACTCTAACAATGAGCAGTTCTTC	CASSSGNSNNEQFF
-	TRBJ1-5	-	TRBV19	TGTGCCAGTAGTATCGGGAATCAGCCCCAGCATTTT	CASSIGNQPQHF
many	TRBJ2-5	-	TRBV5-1	TGCGCCAGCAGCTTGCCGGGCCAAGAGACCCAGTACTTC	CASSLPGQETQYF
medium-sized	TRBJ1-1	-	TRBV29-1	TGCAGCGGAATGACAGGAGTGCGGGCTGAAGCTTTCTTT	CSGMTGVRAEAFF
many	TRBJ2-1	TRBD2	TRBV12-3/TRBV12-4	TGTGCCAGCAGTTTACGACTAGCGGTGTTCTTC	CASSLRLAVFF
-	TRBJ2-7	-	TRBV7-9	TGTGCCAGCAGCTCCTCCGCGGACTACGAGCAGTACTTC	CASSSSADYEQYF
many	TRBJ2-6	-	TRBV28	TGTGCCAGCAGTTTAGGGGACAACCCAGCTGGGGCCAACGTCCTGACTTTC	CASSLGDNPAGANVLTF
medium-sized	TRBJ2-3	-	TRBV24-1	TGTGCCACCAGCACCACAGATACGCAGTATTTT	CATSTTDTQYF
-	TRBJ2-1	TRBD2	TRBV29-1	TGCAGCGTGGAAACCGGACTAGCGGGAATGGTTCCGTTCTTC	CSVETGLAGMVPFF